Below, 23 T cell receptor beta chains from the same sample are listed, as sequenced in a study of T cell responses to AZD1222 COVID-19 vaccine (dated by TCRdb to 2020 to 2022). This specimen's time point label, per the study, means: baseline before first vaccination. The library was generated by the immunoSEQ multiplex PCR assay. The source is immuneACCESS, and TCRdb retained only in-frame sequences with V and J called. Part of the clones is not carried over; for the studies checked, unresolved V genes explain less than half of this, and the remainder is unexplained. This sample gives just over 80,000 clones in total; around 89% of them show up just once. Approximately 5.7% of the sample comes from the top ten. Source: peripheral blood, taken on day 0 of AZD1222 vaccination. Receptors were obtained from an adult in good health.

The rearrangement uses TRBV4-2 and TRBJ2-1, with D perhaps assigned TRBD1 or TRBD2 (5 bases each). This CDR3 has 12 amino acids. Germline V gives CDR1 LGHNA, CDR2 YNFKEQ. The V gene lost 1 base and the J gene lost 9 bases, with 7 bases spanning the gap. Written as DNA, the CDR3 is TGTGCCAGCAGCCAAGGGGGGACTGAGCAGTTCTTC. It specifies CASSQGGTEQFF.

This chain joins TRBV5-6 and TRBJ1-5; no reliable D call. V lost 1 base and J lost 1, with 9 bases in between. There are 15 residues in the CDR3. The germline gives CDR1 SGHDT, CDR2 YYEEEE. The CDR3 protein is CASSLFSGSNQPQHF. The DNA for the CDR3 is TGTGCCAGCAGCTTGTTTTCCGGCAGCAATCAGCCCCAGCATTTT.

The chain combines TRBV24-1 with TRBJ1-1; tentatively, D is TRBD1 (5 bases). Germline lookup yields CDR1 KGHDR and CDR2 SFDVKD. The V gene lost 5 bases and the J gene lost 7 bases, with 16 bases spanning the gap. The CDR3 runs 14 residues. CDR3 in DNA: TGTGCCACCAGTGTCTACGGGGGGAGGGGTGAAGCTTTCTTT. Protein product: CATSVYGGRGEAFF.

CDR3 coding DNA: TGTGCCAGCTCACAGGGGATTGCTGAGACCCAGTACTTC. Translating it yields CASSQGIAETQYF. The chain links TRBV18 to TRBJ2-5; TRBD1 is a possible D gene (5 bases). Germline CDR1 KGHSH, CDR2 LQKENI. V lost 4 bases and J lost 5, with 11 bases in between. The CDR3 sequence is 13 residues long.

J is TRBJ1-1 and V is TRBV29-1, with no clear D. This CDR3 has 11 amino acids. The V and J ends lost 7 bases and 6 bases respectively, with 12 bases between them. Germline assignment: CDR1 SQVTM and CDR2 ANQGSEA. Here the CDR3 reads CSADRIAEAFF. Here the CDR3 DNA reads TGCAGCGCCGATCGGATTGCTGAAGCTTTCTTT.

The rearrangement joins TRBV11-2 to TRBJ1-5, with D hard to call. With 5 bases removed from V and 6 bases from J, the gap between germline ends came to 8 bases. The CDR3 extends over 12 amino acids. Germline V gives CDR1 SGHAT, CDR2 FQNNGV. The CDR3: CASSEEAQPQHF. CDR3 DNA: TGTGCCAGCAGCGAAGAGGCTCAGCCCCAGCATTTT.

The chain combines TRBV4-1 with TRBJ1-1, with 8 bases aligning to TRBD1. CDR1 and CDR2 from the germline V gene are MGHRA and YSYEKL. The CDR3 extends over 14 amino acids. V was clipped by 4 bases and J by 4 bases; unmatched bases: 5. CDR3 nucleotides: TGCGCCAGCAGCCCTGGACAGGGTGCCACTGAAGCTTTCTTT. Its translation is CASSPGQGATEAFF.

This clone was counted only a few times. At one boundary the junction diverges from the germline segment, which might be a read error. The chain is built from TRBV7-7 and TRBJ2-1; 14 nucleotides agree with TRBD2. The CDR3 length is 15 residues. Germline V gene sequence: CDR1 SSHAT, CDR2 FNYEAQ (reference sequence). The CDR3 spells CASTPGLAGGNEQFF. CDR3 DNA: TGTGCTAGCACCCCTGGACTAGCGGGGGGAAATGAGCAGTTCTTC.

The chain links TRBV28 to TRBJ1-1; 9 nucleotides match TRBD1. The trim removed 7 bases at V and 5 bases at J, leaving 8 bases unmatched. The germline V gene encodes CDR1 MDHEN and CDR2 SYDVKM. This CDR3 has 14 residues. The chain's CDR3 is CASIPTGGGTEAFF. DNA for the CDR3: TGTGCCAGCATACCGACAGGGGGGGGAACTGAAGCTTTCTTT.

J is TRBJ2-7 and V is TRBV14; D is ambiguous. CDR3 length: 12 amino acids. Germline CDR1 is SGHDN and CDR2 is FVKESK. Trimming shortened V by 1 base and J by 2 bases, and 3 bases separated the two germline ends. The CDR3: CASSQVPYEQYF. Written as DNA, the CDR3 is TGTGCCAGCAGCCAAGTCCCCTACGAGCAGTACTTC.

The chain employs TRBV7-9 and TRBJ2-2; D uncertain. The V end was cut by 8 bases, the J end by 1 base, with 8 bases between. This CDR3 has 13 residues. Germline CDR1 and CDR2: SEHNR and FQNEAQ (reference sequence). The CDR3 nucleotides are TGTGCCAGCCCGGATGGGAACACCGGGGAGCTGTTTTTT. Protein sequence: CASPDGNTGELFF. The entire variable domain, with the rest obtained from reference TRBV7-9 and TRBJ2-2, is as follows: DTGVSQNPRHKITKRGQNVTFRCDPISEHNRLYWYRQTLGQGPEFLTYFQNEAQLEKSRLLSDRFSAERPKGSFSTLEIQRTEQGDSAMYLCASPDGNTGELFFGEGSRLTVL.

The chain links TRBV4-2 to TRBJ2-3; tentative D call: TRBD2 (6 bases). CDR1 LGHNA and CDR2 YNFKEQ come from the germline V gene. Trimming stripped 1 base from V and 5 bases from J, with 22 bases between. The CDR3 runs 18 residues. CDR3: CASSQGLGTWGSGDTQYF. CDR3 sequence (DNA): TGTGCCAGCAGCCAAGGATTAGGGACTTGGGGGTCTGGAGATACGCAGTATTTT.

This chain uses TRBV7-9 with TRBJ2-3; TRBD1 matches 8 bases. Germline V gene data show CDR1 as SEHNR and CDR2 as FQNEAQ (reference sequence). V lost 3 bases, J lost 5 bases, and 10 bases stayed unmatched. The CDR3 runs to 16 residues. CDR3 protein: CASSFGSTGAKDTQYF. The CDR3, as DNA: TGTGCCAGCAGCTTTGGATCGACAGGGGCTAAAGATACGCAGTATTTT. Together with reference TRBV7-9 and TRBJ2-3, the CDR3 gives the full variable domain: DTGVSQNPRHKITKRGQNVTFRCDPISEHNRLYWYRQTLGQGPEFLTYFQNEAQLEKSRLLSDRFSAERPKGSFSTLEIQRTEQGDSAMYLCASSFGSTGAKDTQYFGPGTRLTVL.

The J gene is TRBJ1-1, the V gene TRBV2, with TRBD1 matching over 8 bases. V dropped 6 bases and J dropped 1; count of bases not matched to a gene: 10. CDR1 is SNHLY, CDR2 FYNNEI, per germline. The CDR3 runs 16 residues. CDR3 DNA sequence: TGTGCCAGCAGGAGATATACCGGGACAGGGAACACTGAAGCTTTCTTT. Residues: CASRRYTGTGNTEAFF.

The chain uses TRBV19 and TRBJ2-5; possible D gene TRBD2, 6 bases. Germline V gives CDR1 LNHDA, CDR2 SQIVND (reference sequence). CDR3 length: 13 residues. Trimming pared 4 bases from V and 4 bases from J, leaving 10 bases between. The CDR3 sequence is CASSNRGRETQYF. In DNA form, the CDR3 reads TGTGCCAGTAGTAATCGGGGGAGAGAGACCCAGTACTTC.

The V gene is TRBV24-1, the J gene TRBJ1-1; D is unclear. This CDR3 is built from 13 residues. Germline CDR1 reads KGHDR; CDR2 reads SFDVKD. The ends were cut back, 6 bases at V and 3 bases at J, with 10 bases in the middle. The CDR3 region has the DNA TGTGCCACCAGTAAGAGGTGGGACACTGAAGCTTTCTTT. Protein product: CATSKRWDTEAFF.

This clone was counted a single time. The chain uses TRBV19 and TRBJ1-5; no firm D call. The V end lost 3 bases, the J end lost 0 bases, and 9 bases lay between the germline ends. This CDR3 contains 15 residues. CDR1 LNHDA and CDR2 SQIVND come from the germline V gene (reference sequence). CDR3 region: CASSIYSDSNQPQHF. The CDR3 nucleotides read TGTGCCAGTAGTATCTACAGCGATAGCAATCAGCCCCAGCATTTT.

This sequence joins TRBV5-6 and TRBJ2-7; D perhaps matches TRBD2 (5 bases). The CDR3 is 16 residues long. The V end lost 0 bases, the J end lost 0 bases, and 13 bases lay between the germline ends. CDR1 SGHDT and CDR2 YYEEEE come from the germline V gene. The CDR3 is CASSLVGSVSSYEQYF. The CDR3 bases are TGTGCCAGCAGCTTGGTAGGTAGCGTCAGCTCCTACGAGCAGTACTTC.

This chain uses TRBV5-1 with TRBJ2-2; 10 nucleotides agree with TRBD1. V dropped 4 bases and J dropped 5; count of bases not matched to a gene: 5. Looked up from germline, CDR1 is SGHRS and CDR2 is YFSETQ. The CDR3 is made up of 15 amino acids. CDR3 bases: TGCGCCAGCAGCCAGACAGGGGGCCTAACCGGGGAGCTGTTTTTT. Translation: CASSQTGGLTGELFF.

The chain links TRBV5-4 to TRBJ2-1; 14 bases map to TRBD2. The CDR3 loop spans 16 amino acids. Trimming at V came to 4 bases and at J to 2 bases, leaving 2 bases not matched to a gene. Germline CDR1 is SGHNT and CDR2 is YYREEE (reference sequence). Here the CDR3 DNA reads TGTGCCAGCAGCCCGGGACTAGCGGGGGCCTACAATGAGCAGTTCTTC. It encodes CASSPGLAGAYNEQFF.

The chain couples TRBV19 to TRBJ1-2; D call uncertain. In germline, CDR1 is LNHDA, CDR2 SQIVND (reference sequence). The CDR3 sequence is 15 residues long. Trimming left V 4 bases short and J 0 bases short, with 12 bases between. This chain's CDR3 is CASSKVGDANYGYTF. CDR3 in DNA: TGTGCCAGTAGTAAGGTCGGGGATGCTAACTATGGCTACACCTTC. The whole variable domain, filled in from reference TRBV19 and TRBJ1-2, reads DGGITQSPKYLFRKEGQNVTLSCEQNLNHDAMYWYRQDPGQGLRLIYYSQIVNDFQKGDIAEGYSVSREKKESFPLTVTSAQKNPTAFYLCASSKVGDANYGYTFGSGTRLTVV.

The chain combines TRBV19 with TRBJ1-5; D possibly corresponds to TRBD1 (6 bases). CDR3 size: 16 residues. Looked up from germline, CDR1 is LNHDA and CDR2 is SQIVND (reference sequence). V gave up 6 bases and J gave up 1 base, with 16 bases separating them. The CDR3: CASSPRRGESNQPQHF. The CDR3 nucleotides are TGTGCCAGTAGCCCGCGCAGGGGTGAGAGCAATCAGCCCCAGCATTTT.

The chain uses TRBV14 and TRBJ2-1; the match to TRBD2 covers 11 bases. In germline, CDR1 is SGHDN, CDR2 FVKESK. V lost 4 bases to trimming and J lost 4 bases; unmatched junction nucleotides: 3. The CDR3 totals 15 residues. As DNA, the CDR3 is TGTGCCAGCAGCCCGCTAGCGGGGGGTTACAATGAGCAGTTCTTC. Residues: CASSPLAGGYNEQFF. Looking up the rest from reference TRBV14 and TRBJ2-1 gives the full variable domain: EAGVTQFPSHSVIEKGQTVTLRCDPISGHDNLYWYRRVMGKEIKFLLHFVKESKQDESGMPNNRFLAERTGGTYSTLKVQPAELEDSGVYFCASSPLAGGYNEQFFGPGTRLTVL.